Given below is one T cell receptor beta chain in context. Its specificity is unknown. Specified time point: week 35, safety follow-up. In the vaccine, a single dose held 300 ug of the mutant IDH1 20-mer peptide, along with topical imiquimod. V was cut by 10 bases and J by 9 bases, with 19 bases left in between. CDR3 length: 13 residues. Germline CDR1 and CDR2: WSHSY and SAAADI. The assay was immunoSEQ multiplex PCR, and TCRdb's table has in-frame clones only and misses some. This table has tens of thousands of clones, about 87% appearing once. The data were taken from a study of a mutant IDH1 vaccine in newly diagnosed glioma. Overall study context: Vaccines were begun 4-6 weeks after radiotherapy alone, or with temozolomide cycles. Before enrollment, the patients had been treated with radiotherapy alone, temozolomide alone, or both together. Most of them had received both.

The source is a man aged 30 to 45 with glioma. The chain combines TRBV10-2 with TRBJ2-1; D possibly corresponds to TRBD1 (6 bases). The sequences come from PBMCs, collected from a glioma patient whose treatment included an IDH1 peptide vaccine. The CDR3 region has the DNA TGCGCCACCAGACCCCAGGGGAAGCGTGAGCAGTTCTTC. This codes for CATRPQGKREQFF.